This TCR beta chain originates from a study of blood T cell repertoires in COVID-19. The ends lost 5 bases at V and 8 bases at J; junction bases unmatched: 11. The length of the CDR3 is 15 residues. Germline loops: CDR1 SEHNR, CDR2 FQNEAQ (reference sequence). Authors' analysis steps: Reference gene primer amplification yielded estimated nucleated cell counts. Clones were sequenced by immunoSEQ multiplex PCR, and TCRdb holds only the in-frame ones, with some missing. D and trimming come from the DNA, and the V and J calls and clone size come from that table. The sample lists about 330,000 clones; about 88% were seen once. This study enrolled people aged about 18 to 100 from roughly 24 US geographic areas. Which cohort a participant joined came from the clinical history participants gave. Recovered participants had two consecutive negative NP/OP PCR tests, healthcare professional clearance, or symptom resolution.

The gene calls are TRBV7-9 and TRBJ2-1; 8 bases align to TRBD1. The sample taken for sequencing was PBMCs or T cells enriched from blood (not recorded which). This TCR came from a woman aged 25 to 39 who had recovered from COVID-19. The CDR3 DNA follows: TGTGCCAGCAGCGACTCGGGACAGGTAGTACATGAGCAGTTCTTC. This sequence encodes CASSDSGQVVHEQFF. The full variable domain, in which reference TRBV7-9 and TRBJ2-1 provide the parts outside the CDR3, is DTGVSQNPRHKITKRGQNVTFRCDPISEHNRLYWYRQTLGQGPEFLTYFQNEAQLEKSRLLSDRFSAERPKGSFSTLEIQRTEQGDSAMYLCASSDSGQVVHEQFFGPGTRLTVL.